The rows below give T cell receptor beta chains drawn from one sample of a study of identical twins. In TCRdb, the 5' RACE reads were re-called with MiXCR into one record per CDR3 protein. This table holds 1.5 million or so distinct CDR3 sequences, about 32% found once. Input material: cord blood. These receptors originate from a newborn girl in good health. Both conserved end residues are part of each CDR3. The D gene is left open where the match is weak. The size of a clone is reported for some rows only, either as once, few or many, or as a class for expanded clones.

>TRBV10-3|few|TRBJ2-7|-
TGTGCCATCAGCCGGACAGTCTACGAGCAGTACTTC
CAISRTVYEQYF
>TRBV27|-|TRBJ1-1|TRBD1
TGTGCCAGCAGTTTCATACCGGGACAGGGGAACACTGAAGCTTTCTTT
CASSFIPGQGNTEAFF
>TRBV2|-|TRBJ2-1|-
TGTGCCAGCAGTGCCGGAGTCCATGAGCAGTTCTTC
CASSAGVHEQFF
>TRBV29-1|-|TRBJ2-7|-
TGCAGCGTTGAAAAGGGAGCGGGCGAGCAGTACTTC
CSVEKGAGEQYF
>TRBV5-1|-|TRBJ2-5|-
TGCGCCAGCAGCCCAGGGGACGTTACGGAGACCCAGTACTTC
CASSPGDVTETQYF
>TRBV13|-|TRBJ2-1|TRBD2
TGTGCCAGCAGCCTCAGCGGGAGGTCGTTCTTC
CASSLSGRSFF
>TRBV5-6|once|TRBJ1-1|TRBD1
TGTGCCAGCAGCTTGACCCGTGGAGGGGGCAGTTTCACTGAAGCTTTCTTT
CASSLTRGGGSFTEAFF
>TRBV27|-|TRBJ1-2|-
TGTGCCAGCAGTTTATCGGGGGGGCGGCATGGCTACACCTTC
CASSLSGGRHGYTF
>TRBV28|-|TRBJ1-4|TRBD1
TGTACCAGCAGTCCAAACACGGGACAGCCCAAACTGTTTTTT
CTSSPNTGQPKLFF
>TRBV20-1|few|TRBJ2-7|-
TGCAGTGCTAGTAGTGGGGCAGGGGACGAGCAGTACTTC
CSASSGAGDEQYF
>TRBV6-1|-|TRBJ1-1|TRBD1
TGTGCCAGCAGTGAATTGGACAGGCGCACTGAAGCTTTCTTT
CASSELDRRTEAFF
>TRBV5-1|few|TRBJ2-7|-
TGCGCCAGCAGCCAATATACGGGACCCTACTACGAGCAGTACTTC
CASSQYTGPYYEQYF
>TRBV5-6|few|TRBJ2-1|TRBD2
TGTGCCAGCCAAAAAACCGGCCGGGCGGGAGGAAGGGATGAGCAGTTCTTC
CASQKTGRAGGRDEQFF
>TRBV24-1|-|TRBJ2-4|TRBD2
TGTGCCACCAGCCTTAGCGGGAGAGGGGACATTCAGTACTTC
CATSLSGRGDIQYF
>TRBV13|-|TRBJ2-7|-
TGTGCCAGCAGCTTAGCCCGGTTTCCGGGACTGGGCTCCTACGAGCAGTACTTC
CASSLARFPGLGSYEQYF
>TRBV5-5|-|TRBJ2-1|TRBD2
TGTGCCAGCAGCTACAGTCATAGCGGGAGAGGGCAGTTCTTC
CASSYSHSGRGQFF
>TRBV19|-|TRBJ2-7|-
TGTGCCAGTACTACGCAGGACGGATACGAGCAGTACTTC
CASTTQDGYEQYF
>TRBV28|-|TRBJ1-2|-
TGTGCCAGCAATCTCGGGGTTGGGTATGGCTACACCTTC
CASNLGVGYGYTF
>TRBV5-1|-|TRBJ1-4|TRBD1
TGCGCCAGCAGCTACGGACAGGGTACTGAAAAACTGTTTTTT
CASSYGQGTEKLFF
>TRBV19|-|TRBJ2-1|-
TGTGCCAGTGACCCCCATGAGCAGTTCTTC
CASDPHEQFF
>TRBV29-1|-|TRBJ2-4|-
TGCAGCGTTGTATCCGGGGGCAAAAACATTCAGTACTTC
CSVVSGGKNIQYF
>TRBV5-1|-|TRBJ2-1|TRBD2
TGCGCCAGCAGCCGACCGTTAGCGGGGCCCAACAATGAGCAGTTCTTC
CASSRPLAGPNNEQFF
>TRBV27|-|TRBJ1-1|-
TGTGCCAGCAGTTGGGATTACACGGGGAGGAACACTGAAGCTTTCTTT
CASSWDYTGRNTEAFF
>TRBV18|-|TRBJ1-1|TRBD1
TGTGCCAGCTCACCATTGGACAGGGATGAAGCTTTCTTT
CASSPLDRDEAFF